This TCR beta chain was identified in a study of a mutant IDH1 vaccine in newly diagnosed glioma. Study background: Each patient was administered eight vaccinations, scheduled in weeks 1, 3, 5, 7, 11, 15, 19 and 23.

Here immunoSEQ multiplex PCR was the method, and the copy in TCRdb shows in-frame clones only, minus some. The repertoire holds roughly 120,000 clones, with roughly 90% as singletons. Indicated time point: week 11, during vaccination. The vaccine gave 300 ug of a 20-mer mutant IDH1 peptide subcutaneously per dose. About this clone: Its antigen is unidentified.

Trimming removed 8 bases from V and 2 bases from J, with 12 bases in between. Germline V gives CDR1 LNHDA, CDR2 SQIVND (reference sequence). This CDR3 spans 13 amino acids. The V call is TRBV19, the J call TRBJ2-5; maybe TRBD2 (5 bases). The TCR sequence derives from a woman in her forties or fifties with glioma. The starting material was PBMCs, obtained from a glioma patient whose treatment included an IDH1 peptide vaccine. CDR3 sequence reads: CASSPGVQETQYF. The CDR3 nucleotides are TGTGCCAGTTCTCCCGGGGTACAAGAGACCCAGTACTTC.